The source of this T cell receptor (beta chain) is a study of shared clonotypes between healthy human individuals (dated by TCRdb to about 2020). General notes on the study: The cohort included a few men and two women between 18 and 49 years of age. Blood TCR repertoires of five healthy adults were deeply sequenced to estimate repertoire size and the extent of clonotype sharing between individuals. Leukapheresis yielded between about 0.9 and 8.9 billion PBMCs per donor. For each donor, three plates each were used for CD4 naive and CD4 memory, two plates were used for CD8 naive, and one plate was used for CD8 memory. Different laboratories and diverse techniques were used to prepare libraries and sequence TCR repertoires, to increase sequencing depth and limit assay-specific biases. Points the paper makes about the study in general: Even with the large sequencing depth, rarefaction of the sorted-subset datasets indicated that sequencing was incomplete. Pairwise subsampling led to the expectation that sequencing depth would affect the degree of clonotype sharing among donors. Sharing across a few donors was observed for 5% to 6.5% of naive CD4, over 3% of naive CD8, 2% to 2.5% of memory CD4, and roughly 0.4% of memory CD8 clonotypes. Sampling was restricted to blood, and TCR repertoires in tissues likely differ from the TCR repertoires found in blood. Higher generation probabilities were observed for clonotypes shared by all four sorted-subset donors than for non-shared clonotypes. Larger estimated clonotype richness was generally found for naive subsets than for memory subsets. Because the study included only a small number of donors, the genetic and exposure-history diversity represented was limited.

TCR CDR3 regions were amplified from genomic DNA by multiplex PCR using the deep immunoSEQ assay. Genomic DNA extracted from each cell subset was distributed evenly over all wells of several immunoSEQ 96-well plates, and each plate served as one replicate. For sorted subsets, each replicate PCR was loaded with 200 ng genomic DNA, equivalent to 25,000 to 30,000 T cell genomes. Purified libraries were measured with a Qubit 3.0 fluorometer, size-checked on a Bioanalyzer 2100, and measured again with the KAPA Library Quantification kit. A separate single-read 150-cycle Illumina NextSeq 550 flow cell was used to sequence each immunoSEQ 96-well plate. On the authors' methods: Because the immunoSEQ output held only junctional sequences and lacked quality scores, the filtering could not match the filtering applied to full-length reads. To assign V/J genes and CDR3, sequences were annotated against IMGT germline references using PyIR, a Python wrapper for IgBLAST v1.9. Any read was removed if the V/J assignment was weak (E-value above 1e-6), the CDR3 was missing, or the read contained stop codons, out-of-frame junctions, or ambiguous translated residues. V3J clonotypes were defined by identical inferred V gene, J gene, and CDR3 amino acid sequence. To compute the percentage overlap between repertoires, the number of shared unique clonotypes was divided by the size of the smaller repertoire. Richness of each repertoire was evaluated using RTK rarefaction, the Chao1 estimator, and Recon v2.1 estimates of unobserved clonotypes. Generation probabilities for all TCRbeta clonotypes obtained by the gDNA method from several donors were computed using OLGA. The clones in this table, taken by TCRdb from immuneACCESS, are in-frame only. Not every clone is retained; where verified, under half of the shortfall comes from an unresolved V gene, and the cause of the rest is unknown. For V, J and clone size, that table is used; D and trimming come from the DNA. The sample table records about 2.2 million clones; 90% to 95% of these occur just once. The leading ten clones occupy over 1.5% of the sample.

For the CD8 naive samples, CD45RO-negative cells were positively selected for CCR7, yielding a CD45RA+CCR7+ population from which TemRA cells were excluded. Healthy HIV-negative adults with no recently reported acute infections or vaccinations were included as donors. Every donor was a Caucasian adult living in Nashville, Tennessee, USA. After blood collection by leukapheresis, PBMCs were isolated using Ficoll-Histopaque density gradient centrifugation and then cryopreserved in the vapor phase of liquid nitrogen. Analytical flow cytometry was used to check the purity and quantity of every magnetically sorted T cell population. From each sorted fraction, genomic DNA was isolated and quantified by UV absorbance on a Nanodrop 2000c. Trimming removed 1 base from V and 6 bases from J, leaving 12 bases between the germline ends. The CDR3 runs 15 residues from the cysteine to the phenylalanine. The retained sequence is limited to the CDR3, 45 bases, with the frame set at the first base. The germline V gene supplies CDR1 MGHRA and CDR2 YSYEKL.

For this clone: The antigen this receptor binds is unknown. No much larger clone is present one base from it, and per-base qualities are unavailable.

This receptor was identified in a man younger than 35 in good health. Some clones in this sample may be carry-over from other donors' samples. The sequence joins TRBV4-1 to TRBJ1-4, and TRBD1 may be the D gene, going by 5 matching bases. The sample consisted of naive CD8+ T cells from PBMCs. In light of the paper, this sample's cell subset or site label describes: CD45RA+CCR7+. This receptor has the CDR3 CASSQGGASYEKLFF. The DNA is as follows: TGCGCCAGCAGCCAAGGGGGCGCGTCTTATGAAAAACTGTTTTTT.